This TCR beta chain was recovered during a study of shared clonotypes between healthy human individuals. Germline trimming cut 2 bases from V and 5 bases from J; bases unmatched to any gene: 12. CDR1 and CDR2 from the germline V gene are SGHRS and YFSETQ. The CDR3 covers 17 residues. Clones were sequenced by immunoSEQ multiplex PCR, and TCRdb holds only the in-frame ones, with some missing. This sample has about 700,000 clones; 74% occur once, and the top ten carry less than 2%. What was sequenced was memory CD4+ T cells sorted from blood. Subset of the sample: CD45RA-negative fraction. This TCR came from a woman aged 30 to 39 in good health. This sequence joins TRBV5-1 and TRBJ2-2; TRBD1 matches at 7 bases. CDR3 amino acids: CASSFAGTASPTGELFF. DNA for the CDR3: TGCGCCAGCAGCTTCGCCGGGACAGCATCTCCTACCGGGGAGCTGTTTTTT.